The clone carrying this TCR beta chain was seen a few times. Its antigen is not known. The CDR3 end falls 3 residues outside the read, so it is completed with the germline J gene. CVID and control samples used equivalent genomic DNA input. Profiling relied on immunoSEQ multiplex PCR, and the TCRdb table lists in-frame clones only, not all of them. The repertoire consists of over 45,000 clones, none detected only once. These data come from a study of T cell clonality in common variable immunodeficiency. Study-level points and caveats: Shared TCRbeta clones were fewer between CVID subjects than controls.

The CDR3 spans 14 residues. Germline V CDR1 and CDR2: SEHNR, FQNEAQ (reference sequence). The sample consisted of peripheral blood mononuclear cells. The rearrangement uses TRBV7-9 and TRBJ1-1; the D gene is possibly TRBD1 (6 bases). The receptor was isolated from a person aged 18 to 70 in good health. The DNA read from the CDR3 is TGTGCCAGCAGCTTTAGCGGGGGGGCTGAGACC. Translating it yields CASSFSGGAET. The whole CDR3 sequence reads CASSFSGGAETAFF.